Listed below are T cell receptor beta chains from one sample, sequenced in a study of CD8 T cells in Susac syndrome. TCRdb re-called the immunoSEQ multiplex PCR reads with MiXCR, one entry per CDR3 protein. The data show about 120,000 distinct CDR3 sequences, roughly 94% seen once. Material for sequencing was CD4+ T cells from PBMCs. The receptor source for this set is a human donor in good health. The CDR3 runs from the conserved cysteine through the conserved F or W. Fields, in order: clone size, V gene, D gene, J gene, CDR3 DNA, CDR3 protein. A D gene is named only where the DNA matches it firmly. Clone size is shown for a subset of rows, as once, few, many or a class of expanded clone.

>.|TRBV11-2|.|TRBJ2-5
TGTGCCAGCAGCTTGGAATTTTCTAGCTTAGAGACCCAGTACTTC
CASSLEFSSLETQYF
>once|TRBV15|.|TRBJ2-3
TGTGCCACCAGCAGAGATGTGGCAGATACGCAGTATTTT
CATSRDVADTQYF
>.|TRBV7-3|.|TRBJ2-7
TGTGCCAGCAGCCCCCACGCAGGGTCGGGGGAGCAGTACTTC
CASSPHAGSGEQYF
>once|TRBV6-2/TRBV6-3|TRBD1|TRBJ2-7
TGTGCCAGCATTAGGAGACAGGGGTCCCACGAGCAGTACTTC
CASIRRQGSHEQYF
>.|TRBV5-1|.|TRBJ2-3
TGCGCCAGCAGCTTGGGGCAGGGATCAGATACGCAGTATTTT
CASSLGQGSDTQYF
>once|TRBV20-1|.|TRBJ1-1
TGCAGTGCCCCTGGACAGATGAACACTGAAGCTTTCTTT
CSAPGQMNTEAFF
>.|TRBV7-9|.|TRBJ1-5
TGTGCCAGCAGCTCGGACGGTAGCAATCAGCCCCAGCATTTT
CASSSDGSNQPQHF
>.|TRBV14|TRBD2|TRBJ2-3
TGTGCCAGCAGCCAAGGTGGGACTAGCGGGCCAGATACGCAGTATTTT
CASSQGGTSGPDTQYF
>.|TRBV29-1|.|TRBJ1-2
TGCAGCGTTGAAGGGGTAGATGGCTACACCTTC
CSVEGVDGYTF
>.|TRBV4-2|TRBD2|TRBJ2-1
TGTGCCAGCAGCCAGACGACCGGGACTAGCGGGAGTGTTGAGCAGTTCTTC
CASSQTTGTSGSVEQFF
>once|TRBV4-1|TRBD2|TRBJ2-1
TGCGCCAGCAGCCAAGATCCGGTACTAGCGGGGCACGAGTCGAATGAGCAGTTCTTC
CASSQDPVLAGHESNEQFF
>.|TRBV19|.|TRBJ1-5
TGTGCCAGTAGTATAAAGGGTCGGAGCAATCAGCCCCAGCATTTT
CASSIKGRSNQPQHF
>.|TRBV25-1|.|TRBJ2-1
TGTGCCAGCAGTGAATATGGGCGGGCCTATTCACTTGAGCAGTTCTTC
CASSEYGRAYSLEQFF
>.|TRBV7-9|.|TRBJ1-1
TGTGCCAGCAGCCCAGCAGGGTACATGAACACTGAAGCTTTCTTT
CASSPAGYMNTEAFF
>.|TRBV3-1|.|TRBJ2-7
TGTGCCAGCAGCCCCTCCCAGGGTGAAAACGAGCAGTACTTC
CASSPSQGENEQYF
>.|TRBV27|.|TRBJ1-5
TGTGCCAGCAGTTTAGGAGACTCTCGGCCCCAGCATTTT
CASSLGDSRPQHF
>.|TRBV7-8|.|TRBJ2-7
TGTGCCAGCAGCCGGAGGGCATTTGAGGGGGTCTTTTCGGGCGAGCAGTACTTC
CASSRRAFEGVFSGEQYF
>.|TRBV6-1|.|TRBJ2-6
TGTGCCAGCAGGGAGCGAAGCTCTGGGGCCAACGTCCTGACTTTC
CASRERSSGANVLTF
>.|TRBV11-2|TRBD2|TRBJ2-1
TGTGCCAGCAGCTTACTTGCGGGAGGTAGCGGTAGTGAGCAGTTCTTC
CASSLLAGGSGSEQFF
>.|TRBV19|TRBD2|TRBJ2-7
TGTGCCAGTAGTATCAAGCGGGAGACTCTCTACGAGCAGTACTTC
CASSIKRETLYEQYF
>.|TRBV29-1|.|TRBJ2-1
TGCAGCGTTGTTACGGCAATAGAGCAGTTCTTC
CSVVTAIEQFF
>.|TRBV7-9|TRBD2|TRBJ2-4
TGTGCCAGCAGCTTAGTAGCAGGTGAACTAGCGGGAAAAAACATTCAGTACTTC
CASSLVAGELAGKNIQYF
>.|TRBV28|.|TRBJ1-2
TGTGCCAGCTCTTCTCGAGGGGGCTACACCTTC
CASSSRGGYTF
>.|TRBV2|TRBD2|TRBJ2-3
TGTGCCAGCAGTGAATTAGGACTAGCGGGAGTGGGAACAGATACGCAGTATTTT
CASSELGLAGVGTDTQYF
>.|TRBV5-5|.|TRBJ2-7
TGTGCCAGCAGCTTGGAAGCTCGCAGTTCCTACGAGCAGTACTTC
CASSLEARSSYEQYF
>.|TRBV20-1|TRBD2|TRBJ2-5
TGCAGTGCTAGAGATTCCGCTAGCGGGGCCCAATGGGAGACCCAGTACTTC
CSARDSASGAQWETQYF
>.|TRBV9|.|TRBJ2-2
TGTGCCAGCAGCGTAGCTCCCAGGGCCGGCGGGGAGCTGTTTTTT
CASSVAPRAGGELFF
>.|TRBV28|TRBD2|TRBJ2-3
TGTGCCAGCAGTACCCTAGCGGGAACCAGCACAGATACGCAGTATTTT
CASSTLAGTSTDTQYF
>.|TRBV27|.|TRBJ2-2
TGTGCCACTGTGGGGGCAGTGAACACCGGGGAGCTGTTTTTT
CATVGAVNTGELFF
>.|TRBV4-3|TRBD1|TRBJ2-1
TGCGCCAGCAGCCAAGTAATAGGACAGGGGGCCTATAGGCCGACCTACAATGAGCAGTTCTTC
CASSQVIGQGAYRPTYNEQFF
>.|TRBV29-1|.|TRBJ2-5
TGCAGCGCCCGGGGGAACCAGTACCAAGAGACCCAGTACTTC
CSARGNQYQETQYF
>.|TRBV6-5|.|TRBJ1-2
TGTGCCAGCAGTTCTTACAGGTTGCGTGGCTACACCTTC
CASSSYRLRGYTF
>.|TRBV5-6|.|TRBJ2-7
TGTGCCAGCAGCTACAGGGAGGTACAGCCCCTGGGGGAGCAGTACTTC
CASSYREVQPLGEQYF
>.|TRBV12-3/TRBV12-4|TRBD1|TRBJ1-1
TGTGCCAGCACCCCGGGACAGACAAACACTGAAGCTTTCTTT
CASTPGQTNTEAFF
>few|TRBV18|.|TRBJ1-2
TGTGCCAGCTCACCACCGAATAGTGGCTACACCTTC
CASSPPNSGYTF
>.|TRBV29-1|.|TRBJ2-1
TGCAGCGTTGAGGCAACAGGGATCCGGGGTGAGCAGTTCTTC
CSVEATGIRGEQFF
>.|TRBV12-3/TRBV12-4|.|TRBJ1-1
TGTGCCAGCAGTTTGGTGAGGGGAACTGAAGCTTTCTTT
CASSLVRGTEAFF
>.|TRBV4-2|.|TRBJ2-1
TGTGCCAGCAGCCAAGATAAGCGGGTGTACAATGAGCAGTTCTTC
CASSQDKRVYNEQFF
>.|TRBV6-5|TRBD1|TRBJ1-1
TGTGCCAGCAGCAAGGACAGGGAAGCTTTCTTT
CASSKDREAFF
>.|TRBV6-5|.|TRBJ1-1
TGTGCCAGCAGTCTCCTGGACCGGAACACTGAAGCTTTCTTT
CASSLLDRNTEAFF
>.|TRBV2|.|TRBJ2-7
TGTGCCAGTTGCAATCTATACGAGCAGTACTTC
CASCNLYEQYF
>.|TRBV20-1|.|TRBJ1-1
TGCAGTGCCACGAGGGTGAACACTGAAGCTTTCTTT
CSATRVNTEAFF
>.|TRBV20-1|TRBD2|TRBJ2-7
TGCAGTGCCCCCGGGACTAGCGGGAGTTCCTACGAGCAGTACTTC
CSAPGTSGSSYEQYF
>.|TRBV19|TRBD2|TRBJ2-7
TGTGCCAGTAGGGAGACTAGCGGGATAACGGGCGGCGAGCAGTACTTC
CASRETSGITGGEQYF
>.|TRBV20-1|.|TRBJ2-7
TGCAGTGCCCGCGACGCGGGTAGCACCTACGAGCAGTACTTC
CSARDAGSTYEQYF
>.|TRBV6-1|.|TRBJ2-1
TGTGCCAGCAGTGTTGGACCCGGGGGCAATGAGCAGTTCTTC
CASSVGPGGNEQFF
>.|TRBV7-2|.|TRBJ1-6
TGTGCCAGCAGCTTAGCGGGGCCACGCAATTCACCCCTCCACTTT
CASSLAGPRNSPLHF
>.|TRBV29-1|TRBD2|TRBJ2-5
TGCAGCGCCGTAGTGGGAGGGGAGTGGGAGACCCAGTACTTC
CSAVVGGEWETQYF
>.|TRBV6-2/TRBV6-3|.|TRBJ2-5
TGTGCCAGCAGACGGGCGGAGACCCAGTACTTC
CASRRAETQYF
>.|TRBV5-6|.|TRBJ1-6
TGTGCCAGCAGCTTGAGGGGAACTTCACCCCTCCACTTT
CASSLRGTSPLHF
>.|TRBV6-5|TRBD1|TRBJ1-6
TGTGCCAGCAGTGGACAGGGGAGACTTAATTCACCCCTCCACTTT
CASSGQGRLNSPLHF
>.|TRBV5-1|TRBD1|TRBJ2-5
TGCGCCAGCGGTCGGGACAGCCAAGAGACCCAGTACTTC
CASGRDSQETQYF
>.|TRBV12-3/TRBV12-4|.|TRBJ1-2
TGTGCCAGCAGTTACATTCTTTCGGGCTACACCTTC
CASSYILSGYTF
>.|TRBV3-1|TRBD2|TRBJ2-3
TGTGCCAGCAGCCAGGGGACTAGCGGAAACACAGATACGCAGTATTTT
CASSQGTSGNTDTQYF
>.|TRBV7-3|.|TRBJ2-7
TGTGCCAGCAGCCACAGGGAGTCCTACGAGCAGTACTTC
CASSHRESYEQYF
>.|TRBV6-4|TRBD2|TRBJ2-4
TGTGCCAGCAGCCCTGGGGGGGGAAACATTCAGTACTTC
CASSPGGGNIQYF
>.|TRBV29-1|.|TRBJ1-2
TGCAGCGTAAGGACGGGGAGGGGCCCACTCTATGGCTACACCTTC
CSVRTGRGPLYGYTF
>.|TRBV7-2|.|TRBJ1-3
TGTGCCAGCAGCTTAACACACGGCGGCTCTGGAAACACCATATATTTT
CASSLTHGGSGNTIYF
>.|TRBV10-3|.|TRBJ2-5
TGTGCCATCAGTGAGTTGGAGATGGATATGGCCCAGTACTTC
CAISELEMDMAQYF